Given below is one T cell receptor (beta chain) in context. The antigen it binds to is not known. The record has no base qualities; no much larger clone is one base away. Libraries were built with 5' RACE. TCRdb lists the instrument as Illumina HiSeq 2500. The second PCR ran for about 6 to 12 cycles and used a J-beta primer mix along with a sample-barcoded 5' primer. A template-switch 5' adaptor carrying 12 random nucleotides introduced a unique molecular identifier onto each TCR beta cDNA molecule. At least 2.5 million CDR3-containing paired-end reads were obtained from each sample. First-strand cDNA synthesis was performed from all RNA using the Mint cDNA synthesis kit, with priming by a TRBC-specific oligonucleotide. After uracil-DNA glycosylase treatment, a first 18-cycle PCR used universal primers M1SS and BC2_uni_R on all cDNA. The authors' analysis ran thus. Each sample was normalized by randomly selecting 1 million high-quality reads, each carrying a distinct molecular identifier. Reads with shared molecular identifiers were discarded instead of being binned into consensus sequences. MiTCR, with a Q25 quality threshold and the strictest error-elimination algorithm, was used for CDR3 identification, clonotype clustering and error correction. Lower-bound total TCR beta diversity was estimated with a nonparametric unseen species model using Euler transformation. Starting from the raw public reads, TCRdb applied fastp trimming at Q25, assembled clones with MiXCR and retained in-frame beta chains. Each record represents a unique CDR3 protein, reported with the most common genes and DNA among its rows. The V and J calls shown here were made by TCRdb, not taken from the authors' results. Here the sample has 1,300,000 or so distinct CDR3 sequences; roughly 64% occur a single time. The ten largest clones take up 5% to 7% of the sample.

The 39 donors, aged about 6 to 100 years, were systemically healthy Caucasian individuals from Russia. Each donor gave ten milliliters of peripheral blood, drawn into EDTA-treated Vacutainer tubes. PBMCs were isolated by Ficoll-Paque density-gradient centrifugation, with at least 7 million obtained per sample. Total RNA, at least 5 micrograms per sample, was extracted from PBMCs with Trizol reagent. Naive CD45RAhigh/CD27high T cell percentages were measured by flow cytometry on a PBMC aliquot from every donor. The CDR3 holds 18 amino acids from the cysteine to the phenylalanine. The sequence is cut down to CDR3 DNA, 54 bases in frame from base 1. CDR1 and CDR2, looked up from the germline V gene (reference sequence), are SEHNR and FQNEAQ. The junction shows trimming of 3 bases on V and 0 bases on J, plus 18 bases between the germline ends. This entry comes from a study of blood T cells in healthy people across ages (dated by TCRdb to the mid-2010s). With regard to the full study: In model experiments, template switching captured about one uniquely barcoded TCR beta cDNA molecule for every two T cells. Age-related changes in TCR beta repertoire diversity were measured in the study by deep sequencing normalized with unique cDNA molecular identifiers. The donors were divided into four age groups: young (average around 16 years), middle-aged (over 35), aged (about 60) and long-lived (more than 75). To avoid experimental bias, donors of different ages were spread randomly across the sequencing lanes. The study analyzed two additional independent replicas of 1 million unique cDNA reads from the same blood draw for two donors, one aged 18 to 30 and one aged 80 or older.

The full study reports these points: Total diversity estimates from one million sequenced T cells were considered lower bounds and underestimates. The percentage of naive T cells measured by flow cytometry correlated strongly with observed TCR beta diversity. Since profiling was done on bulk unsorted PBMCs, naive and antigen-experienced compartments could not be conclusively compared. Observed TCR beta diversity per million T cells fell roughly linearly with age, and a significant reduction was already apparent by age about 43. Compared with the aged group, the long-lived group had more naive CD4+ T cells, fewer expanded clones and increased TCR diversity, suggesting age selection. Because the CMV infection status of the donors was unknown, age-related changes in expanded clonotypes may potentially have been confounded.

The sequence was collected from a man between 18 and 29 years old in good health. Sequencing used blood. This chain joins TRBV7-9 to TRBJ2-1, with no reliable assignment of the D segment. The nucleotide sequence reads TGTGCCAGCAGCTTTAGGGTAGGTGGCAGCAGCTCCTACAATGAGCAGTTCTTC. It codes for CASSFRVGGSSSYNEQFF. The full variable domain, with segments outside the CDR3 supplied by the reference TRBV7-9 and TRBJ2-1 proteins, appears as DTGVSQNPRHKITKRGQNVTFRCDPISEHNRLYWYRQTLGQGPEFLTYFQNEAQLEKSRLLSDRFSAERPKGSFSTLEIQRTEQGDSAMYLCASSFRVGGSSSYNEQFFGPGTRLTVL.